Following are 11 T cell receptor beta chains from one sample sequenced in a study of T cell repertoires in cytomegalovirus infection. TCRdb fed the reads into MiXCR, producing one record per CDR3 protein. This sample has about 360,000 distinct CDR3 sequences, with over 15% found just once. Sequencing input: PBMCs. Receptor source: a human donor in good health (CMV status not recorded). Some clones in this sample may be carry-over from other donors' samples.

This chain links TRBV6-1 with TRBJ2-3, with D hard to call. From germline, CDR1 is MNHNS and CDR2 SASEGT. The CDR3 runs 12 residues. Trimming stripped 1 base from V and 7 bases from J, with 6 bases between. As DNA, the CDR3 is TGTGCCAGCAGTGAAGAAAGCTATACGCAGTATTTT. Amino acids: CASSEESYTQYF.

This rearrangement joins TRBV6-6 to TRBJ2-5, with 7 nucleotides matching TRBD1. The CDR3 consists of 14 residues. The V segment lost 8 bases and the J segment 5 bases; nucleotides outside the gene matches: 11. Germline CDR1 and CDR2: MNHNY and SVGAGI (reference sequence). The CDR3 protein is CASQTGTDWETQYF. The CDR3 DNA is TGTGCCAGCCAGACCGGGACAGATTGGGAGACCCAGTACTTC.

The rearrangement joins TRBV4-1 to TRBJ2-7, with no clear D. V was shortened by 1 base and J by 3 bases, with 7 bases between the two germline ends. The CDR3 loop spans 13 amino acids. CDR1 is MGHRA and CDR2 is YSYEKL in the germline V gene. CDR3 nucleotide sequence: TGCGCCAGCAGCCAAGGAAGTCTCTACGAGCAGTACTTC. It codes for CASSQGSLYEQYF.

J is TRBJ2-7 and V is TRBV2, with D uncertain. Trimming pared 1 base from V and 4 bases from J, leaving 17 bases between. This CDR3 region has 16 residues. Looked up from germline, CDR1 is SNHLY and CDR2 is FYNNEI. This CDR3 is CASSEGASPQYYEQYF. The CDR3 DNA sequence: TGTGCCAGCAGTGAAGGGGCTAGTCCCCAATATTACGAGCAGTACTTC. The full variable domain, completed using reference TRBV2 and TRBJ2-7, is EPEVTQTPSHQVTQMGQEVILRCVPISNHLYFYWYRQILGQKVEFLVSFYNNEISEKSEIFDDQFSVERPDGSNFTLKIRSTKLEDSAMYFCASSEGASPQYYEQYFGPGTRLTVT.

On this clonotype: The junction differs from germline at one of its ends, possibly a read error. The CDR3 loop reads CASSYSTGLYTDKQYF. The CDR3 nucleotides are TGTGCCAGCAGTTACTCAACAGGGTTGTACACAGATAAGCAGTATTTT. This rearrangement joins TRBV6-8 to TRBJ2-3, with D possibly being TRBD1 (6 bases). This CDR3 comprises 16 residues. In germline, CDR1 is MNHGY, CDR2 SAAAGT.

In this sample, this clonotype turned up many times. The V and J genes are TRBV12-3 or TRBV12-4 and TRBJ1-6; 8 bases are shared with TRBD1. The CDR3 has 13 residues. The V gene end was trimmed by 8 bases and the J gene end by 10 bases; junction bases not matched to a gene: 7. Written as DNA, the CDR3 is TGTGCCAGCTGTGACAGGGGCAAATCACCCCTCCACTTT. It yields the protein CASCDRGKSPLHF.

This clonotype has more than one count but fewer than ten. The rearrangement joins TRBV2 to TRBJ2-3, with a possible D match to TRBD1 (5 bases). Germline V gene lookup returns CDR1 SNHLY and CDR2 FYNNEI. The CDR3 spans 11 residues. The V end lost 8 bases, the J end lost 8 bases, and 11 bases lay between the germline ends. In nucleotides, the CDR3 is TGTGCCAGCTCCTATCAGGGTACGCAGTATTTT. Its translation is CASSYQGTQYF.

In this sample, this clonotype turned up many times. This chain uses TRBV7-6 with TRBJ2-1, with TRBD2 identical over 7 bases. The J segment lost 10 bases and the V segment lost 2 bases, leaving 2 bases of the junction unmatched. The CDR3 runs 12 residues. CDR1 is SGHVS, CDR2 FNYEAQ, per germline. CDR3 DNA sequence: TGTGCCAGCAGCTTACGGGGAGGGGAGCAGTTCTTC. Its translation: CASSLRGGEQFF.

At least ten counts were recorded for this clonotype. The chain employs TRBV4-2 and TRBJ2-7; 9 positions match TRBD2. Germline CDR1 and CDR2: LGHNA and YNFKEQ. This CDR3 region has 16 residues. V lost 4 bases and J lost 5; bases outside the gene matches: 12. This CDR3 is CASSLPTSGGTNEQYF. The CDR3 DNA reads TGTGCCAGCAGCCTACCGACTAGCGGCGGGACGAACGAGCAGTACTTC.

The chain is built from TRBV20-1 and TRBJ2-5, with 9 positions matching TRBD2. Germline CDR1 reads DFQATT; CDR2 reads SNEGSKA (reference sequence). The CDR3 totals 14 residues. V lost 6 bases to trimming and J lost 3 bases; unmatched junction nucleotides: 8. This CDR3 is CSARRTSVEETQYF. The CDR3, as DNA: TGCAGTGCCCGCCGGACTAGCGTCGAAGAGACCCAGTACTTC.

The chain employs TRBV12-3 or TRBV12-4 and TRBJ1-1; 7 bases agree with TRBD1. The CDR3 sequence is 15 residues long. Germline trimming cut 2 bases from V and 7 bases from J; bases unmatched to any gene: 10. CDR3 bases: TGTGCCAGCAGTTTAAGGACAGGACCCTTTCGTGAAGCTTTCTTT. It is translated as CASSLRTGPFREAFF.